Below are 30 T cell receptor beta chains sequenced from a single sample in a study of regulatory T cells in long-lasting Graves disease. Building of the TCR beta libraries involved iRepertoire HTBI primers and Arm-PCR of CDR3 regions. From the multiplex PCR reads, TCRdb called clonotypes with MiXCR, one entry per CDR3 protein. The sample holds hundreds of thousands of distinct CDR3 sequences, 25% to 30% seen once. The time point here: persistent/refractory GD, antithyroid drugs over 5 years with positive TRAb. From PBMCs, RNA was extracted and then used to make the TCR library. The sequencing here drew on peripheral blood mononuclear cells (PBMCs), taken when the disease was refractory, from a patient treated with antithyroid drugs. These receptors were obtained from a female donor with Graves disease.

The CDR3 coding sequence is TGTGCCAGCAGAGACTCCGAGATGGACACTGAAGCTTTCTTT. It is translated as CASRDSEMDTEAFF. The J gene is TRBJ1-1, the V gene TRBV6-1; D remains unclear. The CDR3 contains 14 residues. The ends were cut back, 6 bases at V and 3 bases at J, with 14 bases in the middle. CDR1 is MNHNS, CDR2 SASEGT, per germline.

The table lists this clonotype with a few counts. The gene calls are TRBV24-1 and TRBJ1-5; D unresolved. This CDR3 region has 19 residues. Germline V lookup: CDR1 KGHDR, CDR2 SFDVKD. V lost 3 bases and J 3 bases, leaving 23 bases between the germline ends. Here the CDR3 reads CATSDTGRAGGKINQPQHF. DNA for the CDR3: TGTGCCACCAGTGATACCGGACGGGCAGGCGGGAAGATCAATCAGCCCCAGCATTTT.

The chain joins TRBV19 to TRBJ2-2, with 9 bases aligning to TRBD2. CDR1 LNHDA and CDR2 SQIVND come from the germline V gene (reference sequence). V gave up 4 bases and J gave up 2 bases; unmatched junction bases: 2. This CDR3 has 15 residues. The CDR3 spells CASSTTSGNTGELFF. For the CDR3, the DNA is TGTGCCAGTAGTACGACTAGCGGAAACACCGGGGAGCTGTTTTTT.

This clonotype was seen a few times. This chain joins TRBV6-1 and TRBJ1-6, with no clear D. This CDR3 comprises 13 residues. Germline CDR1 is MNHNS and CDR2 is SASEGT. Trimming left V 10 bases short and J 1 base short, with 8 bases between. The CDR3 DNA reads TGTGCCACACATGGGTCCTATAATTCACCCCTCCACTTT. This codes for CATHGSYNSPLHF.

The gene calls are TRBV27 and TRBJ2-7, with D maybe TRBD2 (6 bases). Per the germline V gene, CDR1 is MNHEY and CDR2 is SMNVEV (reference sequence). CDR3 length: 14 amino acids. With 6 bases removed from V and 3 bases from J, the gap between germline ends came to 15 bases. The DNA of the CDR3 is TGTGCCAGCAGCCCGGGAGTCCGGTACTACGAGCAGTACTTC. Its protein is CASSPGVRYYEQYF.

This chain connects TRBV28 to TRBJ1-5; D possibly corresponds to TRBD1 (5 bases). V lost 2 bases, J lost 7 bases, and 18 bases lay in between. The germline V gene has CDR1 MDHEN and CDR2 SYDVKM. The CDR3 has 16 amino acids. The DNA for the CDR3 is TGTGCCAGCAGTTTACAAAGTGGGGGGTTTGGACAGCCCCAGCATTTT. Translating it yields CASSLQSGGFGQPQHF.

The chain recombines TRBV7-2 with TRBJ1-2; tentatively, D is TRBD1 (5 bases). Looked up from germline, CDR1 is SGHTA and CDR2 is FQGNSA. CDR3 length equals 13 residues. V was shortened by 3 bases and J by 8 bases, with 13 bases between the two germline ends. CDR3 amino acids: CASSLTRDGGYTF. For the CDR3, the DNA is TGTGCCAGCAGCTTGACACGGGACGGAGGCTACACCTTC.

This clonotype was picked up one time. No conserved phenylalanine or tryptophan is present at the end of the CDR3, so a read error is the likely explanation. The chain carries TRBV5-1 and TRBJ2-5, with no clear D. Trimming left V 0 bases short and J 1 base short, with 10 bases between. Germline V CDR1 and CDR2: SGHRS, YFSETQ. This CDR3 is 15 amino acids long. DNA of the CDR3: TGCGCCAGCAGCTTGGCCTTAGTTATCCAAGAGACCCAGTACCTC. Its protein product is CASSLALVIQETQYL.

This clonotype was counted a few times. The J gene is TRBJ2-2, the V gene TRBV7-9; D gene uncertain. Germline CDR1 SEHNR, CDR2 FQNEAQ (reference sequence). This CDR3 contains 13 residues. V dropped 4 bases and J dropped 4 bases, with 7 bases sitting between them. CDR3 sequence: CASSSDLTGELFF. CDR3 DNA: TGTGCCAGCAGCTCAGACCTCACCGGGGAGCTGTTTTTT.

This clonotype was counted between two and nine times. This sequence joins TRBV29-1 and TRBJ1-1, with a possible D match to TRBD1 (5 bases). Germline V gene data show CDR1 as SQVTM and CDR2 as ANQGSEA. The CDR3 is 12 residues long. The V gene lost 6 bases and the J gene lost 5 bases, with 13 bases spanning the gap. The CDR3 sequence is CSVRQGGTEAFF. CDR3 coding DNA: TGCAGCGTCAGGCAGGGTGGGACTGAAGCTTTCTTT.

This clonotype was seen ten or more times. This chain joins TRBV28 and TRBJ1-2, with no clear D. The V end lost 6 bases, the J end lost 2 bases, and 10 bases lay between the germline ends. The germline CDR1 and CDR2 sequences are MDHEN and SYDVKM. This CDR3 is built from 13 residues. The CDR3 nucleotides read TGTGCCAGCAGAGTCGACATGAACTATGGCTACACCTTC. Residues: CASRVDMNYGYTF.

This sequence joins TRBV5-6 and TRBJ1-1; D unresolved. Germline loops: CDR1 SGHDT, CDR2 YYEEEE. This CDR3 comprises 13 residues. Between the trimmed V and J ends, which lost 1 base and 7 bases, there was a span of 11 bases. CDR3 sequence reads: CASSLFPGSEAFF. The CDR3 region has the DNA TGTGCCAGCAGCTTGTTCCCGGGGAGTGAAGCTTTCTTT.

This clonotype was detected only a few times. The chain carries TRBV7-9 and TRBJ2-2, with 7 positions matching TRBD2. Looked up from germline, CDR1 is SEHNR and CDR2 is FQNEAQ (reference sequence). The V segment lost 10 bases and the J segment 7 bases; nucleotides outside the gene matches: 15. The CDR3 sequence is 15 residues long. Written as DNA, the CDR3 is TGTGCCACGCTAGCTAGCGGCCAAGGGAACGGGGAGCTGTTTTTT. The encoded protein is CATLASGQGNGELFF. The full variable domain, completed using reference TRBV7-9 and TRBJ2-2, is DTGVSQNPRHKITKRGQNVTFRCDPISEHNRLYWYRQTLGQGPEFLTYFQNEAQLEKSRLLSDRFSAERPKGSFSTLEIQRTEQGDSAMYLCATLASGQGNGELFFGEGSRLTVL.

The chain joins TRBV9 to TRBJ1-1; 9 bases align to TRBD1. The ends lost 0 bases at V and 1 base at J; junction bases unmatched: 7. The CDR3 has 17 residues. The germline gives CDR1 SGDLS, CDR2 YYNGEE. The chain's CDR3 is CASSVGTGVGRNTEAFF. The CDR3 DNA reads as TGTGCCAGCAGCGTAGGGACAGGGGTTGGAAGGAACACTGAAGCTTTCTTT.

The CDR3: CASSLGSAGISTKQYF. Written as DNA, the CDR3 is TGTGCCAGCAGCTTAGGGTCGGCGGGGATATCTACGAAGCAGTACTTC. This chain uses TRBV7-3 with TRBJ2-7; D might be TRBD2 (6 bases). This CDR3 is 16 amino acids long. V was trimmed by 2 bases and J by 8 bases, leaving 22 bases between them. CDR1 and CDR2 (germline): SGHTA, FQGTGA.

The CDR3 nucleotides read TGTGCCAGCAGTCCGGACAGCCCTAACTATGGCTACACCTTC. Translated, it gives CASSPDSPNYGYTF. The chain has TRBV6-2 or TRBV6-3 and TRBJ1-2; a possible D gene is TRBD1 (6 bases). The ends were cut back, 5 bases at V and 0 bases at J, with 10 bases in the middle. This CDR3 contains 14 residues. Germline CDR1 is MNHEY and CDR2 is SVGEGT.

This clonotype occurred a few times. The chain uses TRBV20-1 and TRBJ1-5; TRBD1 agrees at 7 bases. Germline trimming cut 0 bases from V and 2 bases from J; bases unmatched to any gene: 4. The CDR3 is made up of 15 amino acids. Germline V gives CDR1 DFQATT, CDR2 SNEGSKA (reference sequence). CDR3: CSARESTGGNQPQHF. For the CDR3, the DNA is TGCAGTGCTAGAGAAAGCACAGGGGGCAATCAGCCCCAGCATTTT.

This clonotype has ten or more counts. V usage is TRBV5-1 and J usage is TRBJ1-3; TRBD1 might be the D (5 bases). CDR1 and CDR2 (germline): SGHRS, YFSETQ. The CDR3 totals 15 residues. The V gene lost 5 bases and the J gene lost 2 bases, with 14 bases spanning the gap. The CDR3 nucleotides are TGCGCCAGCAGAAACGGAGGAGGGGCTGGAAACACCATATATTTT. Translation: CASRNGGGAGNTIYF.

This clonotype was detected ten times or more. The chain couples TRBV12-3 or TRBV12-4 to TRBJ1-2; D possibly corresponds to TRBD1 (5 bases). The CDR3 has 15 residues. V lost 4 bases and J lost 6, with 18 bases in between. The CDR3 is CASSSPGGGTDGYTF. In DNA, the CDR3 is TGTGCCAGCAGTTCACCCGGTGGAGGGACGGATGGCTACACCTTC.

This clonotype came up a few times. The chain uses TRBV6-2 or TRBV6-3 and TRBJ2-5; tentative D call: TRBD2 (5 bases). This CDR3 is 14 amino acids long. The V and J ends lost 5 bases and 4 bases respectively, with 14 bases between them. Germline values: CDR1 MNHEY, CDR2 SVGEGT. The CDR3 protein is CASSPPEGRETQYF. CDR3 bases: TGTGCCAGCAGTCCCCCCGAGGGTCGAGAGACCCAGTACTTC.

This clonotype was detected only a few times. The chain employs TRBV6-2 or TRBV6-3 and TRBJ1-3; D gene ambiguous. V lost 5 bases and J lost 0, with 8 bases in between. The CDR3 consists of 14 residues. Germline V gene sequence: CDR1 MNHEY, CDR2 SVGEGT. The DNA of the CDR3 is TGTGCCAGCAGTGAGGCGGACTCTGGAAACACCATATATTTT. As protein: CASSEADSGNTIYF.

This sequence joins TRBV19 and TRBJ1-1; no firm D call. CDR1 and CDR2 (germline): LNHDA, SQIVND (reference sequence). CDR3 length: 15 residues. V was clipped by 5 bases and J by 1 base, with 14 bases between them. The CDR3 DNA follows: TGTGCCAGTAGTTCTACCGGGGAAGCGAACACTGAAGCTTTCTTT. Translated, it gives CASSSTGEANTEAFF.

The count of this clonotype is one. The CDR3 here is CASSLNRGIPYEQYF. The CDR3 nucleotides are TGTGCCAGCAGCTTAAATCGTGGCATCCCCTACGAGCAGTACTTC. The chain links TRBV7-3 to TRBJ2-7; D unclear. The V and J ends lost 1 base and 2 bases respectively, with 12 bases between them. The V gene's germline CDR1 is SGHTA and CDR2 FQGTGA. The length of the CDR3 is 15 residues.

This clonotype was found many times. The chain recombines TRBV28 with TRBJ1-2; possible D gene TRBD1, 6 bases. This CDR3 has 16 amino acids. With 1 base removed from V and 1 base from J, the gap between germline ends came to 13 bases. Germline loops: CDR1 MDHEN, CDR2 SYDVKM. The CDR3 sequence: CASSLFLGQRNYGYTF. The CDR3 DNA sequence: TGTGCCAGCAGTTTATTTTTGGGACAACGTAACTATGGCTACACCTTC.

This chain joins TRBV27 and TRBJ1-2; 8 nucleotides agree with TRBD1. Germline CDR1 MNHEY, CDR2 SMNVEV (reference sequence). This CDR3 has 17 residues. V lost 5 bases to trimming and J lost 4 bases; unmatched junction nucleotides: 15. The CDR3 sequence: CASSPTRPGQDRYGYTF. The CDR3 nucleotides are TGTGCCAGCAGTCCAACTCGTCCGGGACAGGATCGCTATGGCTACACCTTC.

The CDR3 DNA sequence: TGTGCCAGCAGCTTAGGCGGCAGGGAGTACGAGCAGTACTTC. Amino acid sequence: CASSLGGREYEQYF. The gene calls are TRBV13 and TRBJ2-7; either TRBD1 or TRBD2 may fit D (5 bases each). Trimming took 0 bases from V and 4 from J, leaving 10 bases between them. The CDR3 loop spans 14 amino acids. Germline CDR1 reads PRHDT; CDR2 reads FYEKMQ (reference sequence).

The rearrangement joins TRBV10-3 to TRBJ1-1; 10 bases are shared with TRBD1. From germline, CDR1 is ENHRY and CDR2 SYGVKD. V trimming: 6 bases; J trimming: 6 bases; junction bases outside the gene matches: 7. CDR3 length: 14 residues. The CDR3 protein is CAISTGTGASEAFF. CDR3 coding DNA: TGTGCCATCAGCACCGGGACAGGGGCGTCTGAAGCTTTCTTT.

For this clonotype: At one boundary the junction diverges from the germline segment, which might be a read error. The chain uses TRBV20-1 and TRBJ1-1, with D perhaps matching TRBD1 (5 bases). The CDR3 length is 13 residues. CDR1 and CDR2 from the germline V gene are DFQATT and SNEGSKA (reference sequence). In DNA, the CDR3 is TGCAGTGCTAGAGTCCGGGGGAACGCTGAAGCTTTCTTT. As protein: CSARVRGNAEAFF.

In its sample, this clonotype was seen a few times. The chain joins TRBV15 to TRBJ1-1; D gene unclear. With 1 base removed from V and 1 base from J, the gap between germline ends came to 1 base. The germline gives CDR1 LNHNV, CDR2 YYDKDF (reference sequence). This CDR3 has 12 amino acids. The CDR3 region has the DNA TGTGCCACCAGCAGAGGGAACACTGAAGCTTTCTTT. This translates into CATSRGNTEAFF.

The CDR3 bases are TGTGCCAGCAGTTCCACTTCGCCGGGGCAGGCCTCATATCAGCCCCAGCATTTT. Protein: CASSSTSPGQASYQPQHF. The chain combines TRBV6-5 with TRBJ1-5, with a weak D call TRBD1 (5 bases). CDR3 length equals 18 residues. CDR1 and CDR2 from the germline V gene are MNHEY and SVGAGI. The V end lost 4 bases, the J end lost 5 bases, and 24 bases lay between the germline ends.